The T cell receptor beta chain under discussion was sequenced for a study of cytomegalovirus exposure and HLA in healthy donors. A note on this clone: Its matching antigen is unknown.

Clones were sequenced by immunoSEQ multiplex PCR, and TCRdb holds only the in-frame ones, with some missing. Of about 330,000 clones in the sample, about nine tenths were seen once. Study observations and caveats: The classifier was said to identify cytomegalovirus status with high specificity and sensitivity.

The CDR3 runs to 15 residues. V lost 5 bases, J lost 3 bases, and 7 bases stayed unmatched. Germline V CDR1 and CDR2: SNHLY, FYNNEI. The gene calls are TRBV2 and TRBJ2-3, with TRBD1 matching 8 bases. Sequencing was done on a sample of PBMCs. The TCR originated in a woman younger than 35 in good health and CMV-seronegative. CDR3: CASSRTGLGTDTQYF. CDR3 nucleotide sequence: TGTGCCAGCAGTCGGACAGGGCTGGGAACAGATACGCAGTATTTT.